The present TCR beta chain was sequenced within a study of PD-L1 blockade in urothelial cancer. Trimming at V came to 7 bases and at J to 13 bases, leaving 13 bases not matched to a gene. The CDR3 sequence is 13 residues long. Germline V CDR1 and CDR2: MNHNY, SVGAGI (reference sequence). Produced via immunoSEQ multiplex PCR; TCRdb's table is partial and in-frame only. The table has some 50,000 clones, around 88% seen once. The genes are TRBV6-6 and TRBJ1-2; 9 bases line up with TRBD1. The sequence derives from a man of 80 years or more with urothelial cancer. Sequenced here: PBMCs, sampled around atezolizumab (anti-PD-L1) treatment. The CDR3 nucleotides read TGTGCCAGCAACCAACCGGGACAGGGCTTCCCCACCTTC. This encodes CASNQPGQGFPTF.